This record concerns one TCR beta chain sequence. A universal primer site came from template switching; cDNA carried unique molecular identifiers. In TCRdb, the 5' RACE reads were re-called with MiXCR into one record per CDR3 protein. The profile covers around 490,000 distinct CDR3 sequences, with approximately 14% appearing a single time and more than 0.4% taken by the ten largest. This record belongs to a study of identical twins. With 4 bases clipped from V and 10 bases from J, the junction kept 5 bases outside the gene matches. Germline CDR1 and CDR2: LGHDT and YNNKEL (reference sequence). The CDR3 spans 14 residues. The same data also went into a second study, on yellow fever vaccine responses in identical twins. That investigation notes: Reportedly, twins' vaccine T cell responses looked partly convergent and partly personalized.

The rearrangement links TRBV3-1 to TRBJ1-6; TRBD1 agrees at 9 bases. The sequencing sample was made of CD4+ T cells sorted from blood. This receptor was identified in a woman under 30 in good health. The DNA for the CDR3 is TGTGCCAGCAGCCGAGGACAGGGGAGCTCACCCCTCCACTTT. Encoded protein: CASSRGQGSSPLHF.